One and the same sample provided the 12 T cell receptor beta chains below, sequenced in a study of cytomegalovirus exposure and HLA in healthy donors (dated by TCRdb to about 2017). Library creation used the immunoSEQ multiplex PCR assay. The multiplex PCR relied on a mix of 60 forward primers for TCR Vbeta segments and 13 reverse primers for TCR Jbeta segments. Drawn from immuneACCESS, this table holds only the in-frame rearrangements with V and J called that TCRdb kept. Clones are partly lost; checked studies trace under half to an unresolved V gene and leave the rest unexplained. The sample profile shows roughly 200,000 clones; just under 80% of them were found once. The ten largest clonotypes hold about 2.6% of the sample. The sequenced sample was PBMCs. The receptors here all came from a female donor in good health and CMV-seronegative.

This clone has only a few counts. This chain connects TRBV18 to TRBJ1-2; D gene ambiguous. CDR3 size: 14 residues. Germline V gene sequence: CDR1 KGHSH, CDR2 LQKENI. V was shortened by 0 bases and J by 0 bases, with 5 bases between the two germline ends. CDR3 nucleotide sequence: TGTGCCAGCTCACCACCAGAGGCTAACTATGGCTACACCTTC. Its protein is CASSPPEANYGYTF.

This rearrangement joins TRBV6-6 to TRBJ1-5, with TRBD1 identical over 8 bases. The CDR3 runs to 14 residues. With 2 bases clipped from V and 4 bases from J, the junction kept 1 base outside the gene matches. Germline assignment: CDR1 MNHNY and CDR2 SVGAGI (reference sequence). The DNA for the CDR3 is TGTGCCAGCAGTTACGGACAGGGAAATCAGCCCCAGCATTTT. Its protein product is CASSYGQGNQPQHF.

The V and J genes are TRBV11-2 and TRBJ2-7; D may be TRBD1 (6 bases). The CDR3 extends over 15 amino acids. The germline gives CDR1 SGHAT, CDR2 FQNNGV. The germline V and J ends were trimmed by 1 base and 3 bases, with 13 bases remaining between them. The CDR3 sequence is CASSLGQGPNYEQYF. The CDR3 DNA follows: TGTGCCAGCAGCTTAGGGCAGGGGCCCAACTACGAGCAGTACTTC. Full variable domain (outside the CDR3, taken from reference TRBV11-2 and TRBJ2-7): EAGVAQSPRYKIIEKRQSVAFWCNPISGHATLYWYQQILGQGPKLLIQFQNNGVVDDSQLPKDRFSAERLKGVDSTLKIQPAKLEDSAVYLCASSLGQGPNYEQYFGPGTRLTVT.

The chain uses TRBV27 and TRBJ1-3; 9 bases map to TRBD1. The CDR3 covers 15 residues. V shed 6 bases, J shed 3 bases, and the junction held 6 bases outside the gene matches. Germline-derived CDR1 and CDR2 are MNHEY and SMNVEV (reference sequence). Here the CDR3 reads CASSPDRGFGNTIYF. CDR3 DNA sequence: TGTGCCAGCAGCCCGGACAGGGGATTTGGAAACACCATATATTTT.

V gene TRBV5-4 combines with J gene TRBJ2-1; TRBD2 matches at 8 bases. This CDR3 contains 16 residues. Germline CDR1 SGHNT, CDR2 YYREEE (reference sequence). After removal of 0 bases from V and 2 bases from J, the junction contained 4 bases not matched to a gene. The CDR3 spells CASSLGSGGAYNEQFF. CDR3 sequence (DNA): TGTGCCAGCAGCTTGGGAAGCGGGGGAGCCTACAATGAGCAGTTCTTC.

The chain is built from TRBV7-8 and TRBJ1-2; D is perhaps TRBD1 (5 bases). The CDR3 length is 15 residues. CDR1 and CDR2 from the germline V gene are SGHVS and FQNEAQ. Deletions cut 3 bases from V and 8 bases from J, with 19 bases between. CDR3 nucleotide sequence: TGTGCCAGCAGCTTCAGCCCCGACAGTGCCTTAGGCTACACCTTC. Translated, it gives CASSFSPDSALGYTF.

The CDR3 nucleotides are TGTGCCAGCGGGCCCGGGACAGTCAATGAAAAACTGTTTTTT. Amino acid sequence: CASGPGTVNEKLFF. The chain combines TRBV11-2 with TRBJ1-4; 7 bases line up with TRBD1. V trimming: 8 bases; J trimming: 5 bases; junction bases outside the gene matches: 8. Germline loops: CDR1 SGHAT, CDR2 FQNNGV. CDR3 length: 14 residues. Drawing the rest from reference TRBV11-2 and TRBJ1-4, the complete variable domain is EAGVAQSPRYKIIEKRQSVAFWCNPISGHATLYWYQQILGQGPKLLIQFQNNGVVDDSQLPKDRFSAERLKGVDSTLKIQPAKLEDSAVYLCASGPGTVNEKLFFGSGTQLSVL.

The chain recombines TRBV28 with TRBJ1-6; 7 bases fit TRBD1. The CDR3 loop spans 18 amino acids. Germline V gives CDR1 MDHEN, CDR2 SYDVKM. V dropped 6 bases and J dropped 0; count of bases not matched to a gene: 11. The CDR3 region is CASSSDRDLLSYNSPLHF. CDR3 nucleotides: TGTGCCAGCAGCTCCGACAGGGATCTCCTCTCCTATAATTCACCCCTCCACTTT.

The chain recombines TRBV4-3 with TRBJ2-1, with TRBD2 matching over 11 bases. Germline assignment: CDR1 LGHNA and CDR2 YSLEER. After removal of 1 base from V and 3 bases from J, the junction contained 2 bases not matched to a gene. The CDR3 extends over 16 amino acids. Written as DNA, the CDR3 is TGCGCCAGCAGCCAAGGACTAGCGGGACTCTACAATGAGCAGTTCTTC. The encoded protein is CASSQGLAGLYNEQFF.

The chain is built from TRBV19 and TRBJ2-1; TRBD1 aligns across 7 bases. The ends lost 1 base at V and 6 bases at J; junction bases unmatched: 6. Germline loops: CDR1 LNHDA, CDR2 SQIVND (reference sequence). The CDR3 extends over 15 amino acids. CDR3 sequence (DNA): TGTGCCAGTAGTATAGTTCGCGACAGGGCCAATGAGCAGTTCTTC. Its translation is CASSIVRDRANEQFF.

This CDR3 is CASSSLRQGNNYGYTF. CDR3 nucleotide sequence: TGTGCCAGCAGCAGTCTAAGACAGGGCAATAACTATGGCTACACCTTC. The V gene is TRBV5-4, the J gene TRBJ1-2, with TRBD1 identical over 7 bases. The V segment lost 4 bases and the J segment 1 base; nucleotides outside the gene matches: 10. From germline, CDR1 is SGHNT and CDR2 YYREEE (reference sequence). This CDR3 is built from 16 residues.

The chain joins TRBV5-4 to TRBJ1-1; no clear D gene. Trimming took off 0 bases at V and 1 base at J, with 7 bases between the two ends. Germline loops: CDR1 SGHNT, CDR2 YYREEE (reference sequence). The CDR3 consists of 14 residues. The chain's CDR3 is CASSLDNRNTEAFF. In nucleotides, the CDR3 is TGTGCCAGCAGCTTGGATAATAGGAACACTGAAGCTTTCTTT.